Listed here is a single T cell receptor beta chain. Its antigen is unknown. It has no much larger one-base neighbor in the sample; base qualities were not kept. CDR3 length: 13 amino acids, cysteine to phenylalanine. Only the CDR3 DNA is retained, 39 bases long and in frame from the first base. The junction shows trimming of 5 bases on V and 7 bases on J, plus 15 bases between the germline ends. CDR1 and CDR2 (SGHNT, YYREEE) derive from the germline V gene (reference sequence). This sample stems from a study of blood T cell repertoires in COVID-19 (dated by TCRdb to 2020 to 2021). Study-level background: Samples covering the acute and convalescent phases of COVID-19 were provided by collaborators in the United States, Italy and Spain. The material from the prospective study consisted of cDNA or gDNA derived from T cells, B-cell-depleted T cells, or PBMCs. Subjects who had been exposed to COVID-19, were actively infected with it, or had recovered from it provided the deeply sampled blood TCRbeta repertoires that made up the dataset. The repertoires were released in a freely available public database meant as a resource for research on the immune response to SARS-CoV-2. The samples were drawn from two sources: the first 160 participants of the ongoing ImmuneRACE study, and over 950 subjects contributed by 6 global collaborators. A de-identified subject ID, COVID-19 status, age in years and sex were almost always included in the sample metadata. Where HLA class I and class II types were available, the types were taken from metadata supplied by the sample provider, not from assay-based typing.

Broad study findings and their caveats: The quantity of clinical and demographic metadata differed by source and by participant and was supplied without curation.

Participants in the prospective study were enrolled through a virtual design, were aged roughly 18 to 100 years, and lived in roughly 25 United States geographic areas. In the prospective study, participants were assigned to cohorts based on the clinical history participants reported in a screening survey and a study questionnaire. ImmuneRACE Cohort 3 recovered participants were defined by two consecutive negative NP/OP PCR tests, healthcare professional clearance, or symptom resolution. In the prospective study, whole blood, serum and a nasopharyngeal or oropharyngeal swab were collected from each participant by mobile phlebotomists. Participants in the prospective study had the option to provide additional blood draws and questionnaires over a roughly 2-month period. Before DNA extraction, prospective study blood samples were shipped either frozen or at room temperature. The immunoSEQ Assay, a bias-controlled multiplex PCR, was used to amplify TCRbeta CDR3 regions from genomic DNA. The study's own analysis went as follows. Nucleated cell counts per sample were estimated from amplification of reference gene primers within the assay. To quantify the absolute abundance of each unique TCRbeta CDR3 rearrangement, sequence reads were collapsed and filtered. For each sample, productive Simpson clonality was calculated as the square root of Simpson's diversity index across productive rearrangements. Here the immuneACCESS table is served through TCRdb, limited to in-frame sequences with V and J called. Missing clones are a known gap in these copies; in checked studies unresolved V genes cover under half, and the rest lacks a known reason. That table gives V, J and clone size, and the DNA gave D and trimming. The sample has fewer than 500,000 clones on record, about 85% of them singletons. The ten largest clones add up to about 0.75% of the sample.

This TCR was sampled from a young woman who had recovered from COVID-19. The source material was PBMCs or T cells enriched from blood (not recorded which). The chain employs TRBV5-4 and TRBJ1-2; the D segment could be TRBD1, given 5 matching bases. The CDR3 reads CASSPWGSGGYTF. The sequenced DNA: TGTGCCAGCAGTCCGTGGGGCTCGGGTGGCTACACCTTC. Outside the CDR3, residues come from the reference TRBV5-4 and TRBJ1-2 proteins, so the full variable domain is: ETGVTQSPTHLIKTRGQQVTLRCSSQSGHNTVSWYQQALGQGPQFIFQYYREEENGRGNFPPRFSGLQFPNYSSELNVNALELDDSALYLCASSPWGSGGYTFGSGTRLTVV.